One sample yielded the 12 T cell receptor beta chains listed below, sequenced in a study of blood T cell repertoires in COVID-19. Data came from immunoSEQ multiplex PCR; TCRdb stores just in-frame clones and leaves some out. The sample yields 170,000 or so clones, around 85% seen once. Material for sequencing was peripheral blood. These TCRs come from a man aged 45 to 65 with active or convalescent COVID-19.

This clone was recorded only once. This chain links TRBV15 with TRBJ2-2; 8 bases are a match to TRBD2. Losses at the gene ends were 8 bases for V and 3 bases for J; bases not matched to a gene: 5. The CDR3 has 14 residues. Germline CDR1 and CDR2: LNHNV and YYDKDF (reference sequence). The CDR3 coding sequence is TGTGCCACCCGGGCTAGCGGGTACACCGGGGAGCTGTTTTTT. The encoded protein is CATRASGYTGELFF.

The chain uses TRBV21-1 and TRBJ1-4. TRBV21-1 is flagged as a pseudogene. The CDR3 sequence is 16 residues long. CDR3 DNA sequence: TGTGCCAGCAGCAAAAAGGGGGGGGCAACTAATGAAAAACTGTTTTTT. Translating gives CASSKKGGATNEKLFF.

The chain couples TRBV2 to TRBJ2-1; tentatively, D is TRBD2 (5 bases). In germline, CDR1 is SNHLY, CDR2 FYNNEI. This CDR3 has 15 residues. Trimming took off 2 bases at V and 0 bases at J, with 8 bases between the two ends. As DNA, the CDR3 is TGTGCCAGCAGTGAACGGGCGGGCTCCTACAATGAGCAGTTCTTC. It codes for CASSERAGSYNEQFF.

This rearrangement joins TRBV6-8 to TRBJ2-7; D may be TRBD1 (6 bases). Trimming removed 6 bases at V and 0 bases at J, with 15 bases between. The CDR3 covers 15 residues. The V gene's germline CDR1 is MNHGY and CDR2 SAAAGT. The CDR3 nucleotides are TGTGCCAGCAGGCACCAGGGGAAAGGCTCCTACGAGCAGTACTTC. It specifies CASRHQGKGSYEQYF.

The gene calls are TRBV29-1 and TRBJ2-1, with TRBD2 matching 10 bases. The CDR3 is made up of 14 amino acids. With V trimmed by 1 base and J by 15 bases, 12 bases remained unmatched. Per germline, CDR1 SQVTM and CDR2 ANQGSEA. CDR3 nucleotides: TGCAGCGTTGAAGGTCGAAAGCGGGAGGGCCCACCGTTCTTC. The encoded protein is CSVEGRKREGPPFF.

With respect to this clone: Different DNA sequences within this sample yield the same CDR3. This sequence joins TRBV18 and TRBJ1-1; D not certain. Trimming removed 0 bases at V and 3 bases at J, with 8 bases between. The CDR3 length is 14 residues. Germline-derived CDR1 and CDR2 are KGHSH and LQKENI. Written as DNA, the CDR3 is TGTGCCAGCTCACCACCGTCCGAGTACACTGAAGCTTTCTTT. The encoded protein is CASSPPSEYTEAFF. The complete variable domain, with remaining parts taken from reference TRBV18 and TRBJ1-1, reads NAGVMQNPRHLVRRRGQEARLRCSPMKGHSHVYWYRQLPEEGLKFMVYLQKENIIDESGMPKERFSAEFPKEGPSILRIQQVVRGDSAAYFCASSPPSEYTEAFFGQGTRLTVV.

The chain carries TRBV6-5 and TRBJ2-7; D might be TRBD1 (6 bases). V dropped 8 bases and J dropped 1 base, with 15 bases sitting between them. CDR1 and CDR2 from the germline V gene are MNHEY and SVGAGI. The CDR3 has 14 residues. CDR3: CASSNVRGSYEQYF. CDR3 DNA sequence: TGTGCCAGCTCAAACGTGAGGGGGTCCTACGAGCAGTACTTC.

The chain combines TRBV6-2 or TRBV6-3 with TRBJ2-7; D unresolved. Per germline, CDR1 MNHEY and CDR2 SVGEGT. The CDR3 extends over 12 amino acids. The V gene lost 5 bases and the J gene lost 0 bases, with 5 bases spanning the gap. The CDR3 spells CASSDSSYEQYF. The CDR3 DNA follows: TGTGCCAGCAGTGATAGCTCCTACGAGCAGTACTTC.

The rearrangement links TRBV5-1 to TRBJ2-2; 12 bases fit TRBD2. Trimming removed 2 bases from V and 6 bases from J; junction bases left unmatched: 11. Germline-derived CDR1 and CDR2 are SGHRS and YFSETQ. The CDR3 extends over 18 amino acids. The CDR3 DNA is TGCGCCAGCAGCTTACACCCCACTAGCGGGGGGCGTGCCGGGGAGCTGTTTTTT. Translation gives CASSLHPTSGGRAGELFF.

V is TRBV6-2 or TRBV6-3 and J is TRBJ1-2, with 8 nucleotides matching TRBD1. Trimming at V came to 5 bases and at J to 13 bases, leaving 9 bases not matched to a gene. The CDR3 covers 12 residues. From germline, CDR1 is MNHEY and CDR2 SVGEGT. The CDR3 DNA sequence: TGTGCCAGCAGTGAGGACAGGGACTCTCTCACCTTC. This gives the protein CASSEDRDSLTF.

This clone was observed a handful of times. CDR3 region: CASSITGDSNQPQHF. The CDR3 DNA reads TGTGCCAGTAGTATAACAGGGGATAGCAATCAGCCCCAGCATTTT. The rearrangement uses TRBV19 and TRBJ1-5; TRBD1 aligns across 7 bases. CDR1 is LNHDA, CDR2 SQIVND, per germline (reference sequence). V dropped 2 bases and J dropped 0; count of bases not matched to a gene: 1. This CDR3 is built from 15 residues.

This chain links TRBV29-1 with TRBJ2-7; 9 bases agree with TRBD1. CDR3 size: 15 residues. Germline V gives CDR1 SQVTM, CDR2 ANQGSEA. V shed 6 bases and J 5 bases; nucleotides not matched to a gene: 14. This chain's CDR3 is CSVASLGTGSHEQYF. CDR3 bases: TGCAGCGTGGCCTCACTCGGGACAGGGTCCCACGAGCAGTACTTC.